A single T cell receptor beta chain is shown here with its context. The junction differs from germline at one of its ends, possibly a read error. These data are taken from a study of blood T cell repertoires in COVID-19. In the study overall: Sources were T cells, B-cell-depleted T cells, or PBMCs; the material itself was cDNA or gDNA.

Everyone who took part was about 18 to 90 years old, and they came from over 20 US areas. Symptom resolution, clearance, or two negative PCRs marked the recovered donors of Cohort 3. CDR1 is SQVTM, CDR2 ANQGSEA, per germline. The CDR3 covers 13 residues. Per the original data handling: Researchers report that nucleated cell counts were estimated from reference gene primer amplification. Generated by immunoSEQ multiplex PCR, the TCRdb table keeps only in-frame clones and is missing some. Clone size and the V and J calls come from that table; the DNA yielded D and trimming. The table lists hundreds of thousands of clones, around 90% of them singletons.

This rearrangement joins TRBV29-1 to TRBJ1-2, with no clear D. This TCR was sampled from a woman under 30 who had recovered from COVID-19. Sequenced input: PBMCs or T cells enriched from blood (not recorded which). The CDR3 region has the DNA TGCAGCGTTGTATTTCGGGTTAACGATGGCTACACCTTC. The encoded protein is CSVVFRVNDGYTF.